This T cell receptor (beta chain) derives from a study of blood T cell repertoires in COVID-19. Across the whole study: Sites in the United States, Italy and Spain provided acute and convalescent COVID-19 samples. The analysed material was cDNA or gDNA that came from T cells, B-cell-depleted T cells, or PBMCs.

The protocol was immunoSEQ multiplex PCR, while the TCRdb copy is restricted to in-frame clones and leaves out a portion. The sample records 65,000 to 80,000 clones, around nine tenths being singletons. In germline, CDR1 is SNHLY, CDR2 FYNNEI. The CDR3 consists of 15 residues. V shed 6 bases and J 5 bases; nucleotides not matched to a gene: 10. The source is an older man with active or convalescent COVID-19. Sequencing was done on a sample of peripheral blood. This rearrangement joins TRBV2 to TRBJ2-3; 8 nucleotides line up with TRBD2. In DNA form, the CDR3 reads TGTGCCAGCAGCCACGGGGGGGCCTTGCAAGATACGCAGTATTTT. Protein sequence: CASSHGGALQDTQYF.